The rows below give T cell receptor beta chains drawn from one sample of a study of T-cell reconstitution after alpha-beta-depleted transplantation in children. TCRdb recomputed calls from the PCR reads with MiXCR, one row per CDR3 protein. This sample carries about 980,000 distinct CDR3 sequences, less than 30% of them seen once, and the ten largest clones take roughly 27%. Sequencing used PBMCs, mostly from graft donor cells, obtained 360 days after TCRalphabeta/CD19-depleted stem cell transplant. The receptors were gathered from a boy in the first two years of life who had a stem cell transplant for SCID, so the T cells may come from the graft donor. Each CDR3 is given with its conserved first and last residue. The D gene is left open where the match is weak. Clone size is given for some rows only: seen once, a few or many times, or a class if the clone is expanded.

V	size	D	J	CDR3	DNA
TRBV20-1	many	NA	TRBJ1-3	CSALASSGNTIYF	TGCAGTGCTCTGGCAAGCTCTGGAAACACCATATATTTT
TRBV7-8	NA	NA	TRBJ2-3	CASSLPLAPDTQYF	TGTGCCAGCAGCTTACCTCTAGCGCCTGATACGCAGTATTTT
TRBV12-3/TRBV12-4	NA	NA	TRBJ2-5	CASSSWGREETQYF	TGTGCCAGCAGCTCCTGGGGGCGGGAAGAGACCCAGTACTTC
TRBV7-9	few	NA	TRBJ1-4	CASSLGSGAYNEKLFF	TGTGCCAGCAGCTTAGGTTCGGGGGCGTATAATGAAAAACTGTTTTTT
TRBV9	few	NA	TRBJ2-2	CASSDGRDSNTGELFF	TGTGCCAGCAGCGATGGGAGGGACAGCAACACCGGGGAGCTGTTTTTT
TRBV4-2	NA	TRBD2	TRBJ2-1	CASSQEAGGHYNEQFF	TGTGCCAGCAGCCAAGAAGCGGGGGGGCACTACAATGAGCAGTTCTTC
TRBV9	NA	NA	TRBJ2-3	CASSVGPSQGTQYF	TGTGCCAGCAGCGTGGGACCCTCGCAGGGAACGCAGTATTTT
TRBV6-5	NA	NA	TRBJ1-6	CASSYGNDRRSLHF	TGTGCCAGCAGTTACGGAAACGACAGAAGATCCCTCCACTTT
TRBV4-2	NA	NA	TRBJ1-2	CASSQDTGTQKKGYTF	TGTGCCAGCAGCCAGGACACCGGGACGCAAAAGAAGGGCTACACCTTC
TRBV29-1	NA	NA	TRBJ2-1	CSVGYSEQFF	TGCAGCGTTGGGTACAGCGAGCAGTTCTTC
TRBV10-3	few	TRBD1	TRBJ2-7	CAISAVPGQGSYEQYF	TGTGCCATCAGTGCCGTACCGGGACAGGGATCCTACGAGCAGTACTTC
TRBV24-1	few	TRBD1	TRBJ2-1	CATVASLGGDRVNNEQFF	TGTGCCACCGTAGCTTCACTTGGGGGAGACAGGGTCAACAATGAGCAGTTCTTC
TRBV4-1	NA	TRBD2	TRBJ2-2	CASSRPAGSPNTGELFF	TGCGCCAGCAGCCGCCCAGCGGGGTCCCCGAACACCGGGGAGCTGTTTTTT
TRBV9	NA	TRBD2	TRBJ2-3	CASSVVGTSGSPTDTQYF	TGTGCCAGCAGCGTAGTCGGGACTAGCGGAAGCCCCACAGATACGCAGTATTTT
TRBV4-3	few	NA	TRBJ2-7	CASSQYLGLRAYEQYF	TGCGCCAGCAGCCAATACCTTGGTCTAAGGGCCTACGAGCAGTACTTC
TRBV6-1	few	TRBD2	TRBJ2-7	CASRSPSGYYEQYF	TGTGCCAGCAGATCCCCTAGCGGCTACTACGAGCAGTACTTC
TRBV27	many	TRBD2	TRBJ2-1	CASSFRTSSYNEQFF	TGTGCCAGCAGTTTCCGGACTAGCAGCTACAATGAGCAGTTCTTC
TRBV10-3	NA	TRBD1	TRBJ1-5	CAISETGESNQPQHF	TGTGCCATCAGTGAGACAGGGGAAAGCAATCAGCCCCAGCATTTT
TRBV5-5	NA	NA	TRBJ1-1	CASRLGTGRNTEAFF	TGTGCCAGCAGACTGGGGACGGGGAGGAACACTGAAGCTTTCTTT
TRBV4-1	NA	TRBD1	TRBJ2-7	CASSPYKQGSYEQYF	TGCGCCAGCAGCCCGTATAAACAGGGGTCTTACGAGCAGTACTTC
TRBV20-1	NA	NA	TRBJ2-7	CSAREQGGGSYYEQYF	TGCAGTGCTAGAGAGCAGGGTGGAGGATCTTACTACGAGCAGTACTTC
TRBV7-2	few	TRBD1	TRBJ2-7	CASSLGQGAFGYEQYF	TGTGCCAGCAGCCTAGGACAGGGGGCTTTTGGTTACGAGCAGTACTTC
TRBV28	NA	NA	TRBJ1-3	CASSFGNGRGNTIYF	TGTGCCAGCAGTTTCGGCAATGGGCGCGGAAACACCATATATTTT
TRBV5-1	NA	TRBD2	TRBJ2-3	CASSGGLAGGPDTQYF	TGCGCCAGCAGCGGAGGACTAGCGGGGGGACCAGATACGCAGTATTTT
TRBV6-5	few	NA	TRBJ1-6	CASSYDAGSYNSPLHF	TGTGCCAGCAGTTACGATGCAGGCTCCTATAATTCACCCCTCCACTTT
TRBV6-5	NA	NA	TRBJ1-6	CASSYGRGTDMGANSPLHF	TGTGCCAGCAGTTACGGACGGGGTACAGATATGGGTGCTAATTCACCCCTCCACTTT
TRBV20-1	few	TRBD1	TRBJ2-5	CSARGYRGETQYF	TGCAGTGCTAGGGGTTACAGGGGCGAGACCCAGTACTTC
TRBV4-2	few	TRBD1	TRBJ1-5	CASSQGDSSNQPQHF	TGTGCCAGCAGCCAAGGGGACAGTAGCAATCAGCCCCAGCATTTT
TRBV18	NA	TRBD1	TRBJ1-1	CASSPSTDRAAFF	TGTGCCAGCTCACCATCGACCGACAGGGCAGCTTTCTTT
TRBV28	once	NA	TRBJ1-5	CASSQGNYNQPQHF	TGTGCCAGCAGTCAGGGGAACTACAATCAGCCCCAGCATTTT
TRBV20-1	few	NA	TRBJ2-7	CSASPGAAYEQYF	TGCAGTGCTAGCCCGGGGGCGGCCTACGAGCAGTACTTC
TRBV20-1	NA	TRBD1	TRBJ1-1	CSASRQGANTEAFF	TGCAGTGCTAGTCGTCAGGGGGCGAACACTGAAGCTTTCTTT
TRBV12-3/TRBV12-4	few	TRBD2	TRBJ2-5	CASSFGLAGSQETQYF	TGTGCCAGCAGTTTCGGACTAGCGGGGTCCCAAGAGACCCAGTACTTC
TRBV27	NA	TRBD1	TRBJ2-7	CASSSSKGQASYEQYF	TGTGCCAGCAGTTCCTCCAAGGGACAGGCTTCCTACGAGCAGTACTTC
TRBV27	many	TRBD1	TRBJ2-7	CASSWGQGGYEQYF	TGTGCCAGCAGTTGGGGACAGGGCGGCTACGAGCAGTACTTC
TRBV3-1	few	NA	TRBJ2-7	CASSRDGYYEQYF	TGTGCCAGCAGCCGGGACGGGTACTACGAGCAGTACTTC
TRBV10-3	NA	NA	TRBJ1-1	CAIRVQGRKTEAFF	TGTGCCATCAGGGTACAGGGAAGAAAGACTGAAGCTTTCTTT
TRBV27	many	NA	TRBJ2-3	CASSLDVGTSTDTQYF	TGTGCCAGCAGTTTAGATGTGGGGACAAGCACAGATACGCAGTATTTT
TRBV9	few	NA	TRBJ2-3	CASSEGGRDTQYF	TGTGCCAGCAGCGAGGGGGGCCGGGATACGCAGTATTTT
TRBV30	NA	NA	TRBJ2-6	CAWERKPGANVLTF	TGTGCCTGGGAGCGAAAGCCTGGGGCCAACGTCCTGACTTTC